These 8 T cell receptor beta chains were sequenced from one sample in a study of blood T cell repertoires in COVID-19. Sequencing used immunoSEQ multiplex PCR; TCRdb keeps in-frame clones, though not all of them. The table records tens of thousands of clones, more than 60% of them present only once. Sequenced material: peripheral blood. These receptors all stem from a human donor in a cohort sampled during active COVID-19.

The chain joins TRBV7-9 to TRBJ1-2; TRBD1 aligns across 8 bases. V was clipped by 5 bases and J by 6 bases; unmatched bases: 5. The CDR3 consists of 13 residues. From germline, CDR1 is SEHNR and CDR2 FQNEAQ (reference sequence). CDR3 in DNA: TGTGCCAGCAGCCTGACAGGGGAGGATGGCTACACCTTC. Translation gives CASSLTGEDGYTF.

This clone was recorded a few times. The rearrangement uses TRBV30 and TRBJ2-6, with D possibly matching TRBD2 (6 bases). V was trimmed by 0 bases and J by 3 bases, leaving 6 bases between them. This CDR3 is built from 14 residues. Germline V lookup: CDR1 GTSNPN, CDR2 SVGIG (reference sequence). The CDR3 coding sequence is TGTGCCTGGAGTGTCGGGAGTGGGGCCAACGTCCTGACTTTC. This encodes CAWSVGSGANVLTF.

The chain links TRBV6-5 to TRBJ1-1, with D possibly TRBD1 on 5 matching bases. This CDR3 spans 16 amino acids. Germline V lookup: CDR1 MNHEY, CDR2 SVGAGI. V lost 0 bases to trimming and J lost 2 bases, with 13 bases between them. The CDR3 loop is CASSYSGGRINTEAFF. The CDR3 DNA reads TGTGCCAGCAGTTACTCCGGGGGTCGAATTAACACTGAAGCTTTCTTT.

This clone was picked up one time. This chain uses TRBV28 with TRBJ1-6; D is possibly TRBD1 (5 bases). This CDR3 region has 15 residues. From germline, CDR1 is MDHEN and CDR2 SYDVKM. Between the trimmed V and J ends, which lost 6 bases and 10 bases, there was a span of 19 bases. The CDR3 DNA is TGTGCCAGCAGGGTTTCCCAGGGTTTTCGGTCACCCCTCCACTTT. Translated, it gives CASRVSQGFRSPLHF. Full variable domain (missing parts from reference TRBV28 and TRBJ1-6): DVKVTQSSRYLVKRTGEKVFLECVQDMDHENMFWYRQDPGLGLRLIYFSYDVKMKEKGDIPEGYSVSREKKERFSLILESASTNQTSMYLCASRVSQGFRSPLHFGNGTRLTVT.

This clone was observed a few times. The chain uses TRBV19 and TRBJ2-7, with 10 bases identical to TRBD1. The CDR3 sequence is 16 residues long. Germline V lookup: CDR1 LNHDA, CDR2 SQIVND (reference sequence). This chain's CDR3 is CATQSRGTGVTYEQYF. The CDR3 coding sequence is TGTGCTACACAGAGCCGGGGGACAGGGGTAACCTACGAGCAGTACTTC.

This clone turned up a few times. This chain uses TRBV6-6 with TRBJ1-5, with D perhaps matching TRBD1 (6 bases). CDR1 is MNHNY, CDR2 SVGAGI, per germline (reference sequence). The CDR3 contains 14 residues. V lost 10 bases and J lost 0, with 13 bases in between. The DNA for the CDR3 is TGTGCCACCACGGGGGGGCGTAGCAATCAGCCCCAGCATTTT. As protein: CATTGGRSNQPQHF.

V gene TRBV11-2 combines with J gene TRBJ1-6; tentatively, D is TRBD1 (5 bases). The CDR3 consists of 17 residues. The germline V and J ends were trimmed by 6 bases and 3 bases, with 18 bases remaining between them. The germline CDR1 and CDR2 sequences are SGHAT and FQNNGV. In DNA form, the CDR3 reads TGTGCCAGCAGATCCCGGGGGGTAGGGAACTATAATTCACCCCTCCACTTT. Its translation: CASRSRGVGNYNSPLHF.

The rearrangement links TRBV2 to TRBJ2-7, with D possibly being TRBD1 (6 bases). The V end was cut by 4 bases, the J end by 3 bases, with 16 bases between. The germline V gene has CDR1 SNHLY and CDR2 FYNNEI. The CDR3 contains 15 residues. As DNA, the CDR3 is TGTGCCAGCAGTGGAGGTGTAGGACAGCACTACGAGCAGTACTTC. Amino acid sequence: CASSGGVGQHYEQYF.